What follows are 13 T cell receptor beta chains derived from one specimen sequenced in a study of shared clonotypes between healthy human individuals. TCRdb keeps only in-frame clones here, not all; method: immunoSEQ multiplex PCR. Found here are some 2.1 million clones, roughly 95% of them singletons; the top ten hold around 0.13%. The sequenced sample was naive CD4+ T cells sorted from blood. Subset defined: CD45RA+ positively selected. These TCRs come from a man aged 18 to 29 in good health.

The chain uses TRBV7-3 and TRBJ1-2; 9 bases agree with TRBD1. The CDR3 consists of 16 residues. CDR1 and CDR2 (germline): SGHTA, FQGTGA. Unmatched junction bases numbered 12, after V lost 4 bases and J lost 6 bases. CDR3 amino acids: CASSSDPGTGSDGYTF. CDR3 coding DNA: TGTGCCAGCAGCTCTGATCCCGGGACAGGGAGCGATGGCTACACCTTC.

CDR3 nucleotides: TGTGCCAGCAGCCGGGAGGGGGTCTTGCCCCTCCACTTT. Translated, it gives CASSREGVLPLHF. The chain has TRBV9 and TRBJ1-6; tentative D call: TRBD1 (6 bases). V lost 4 bases, J lost 13 bases, and 15 bases lay in between. Looked up from germline, CDR1 is SGDLS and CDR2 is YYNGEE. The CDR3 runs to 13 residues. Using reference TRBV9 and TRBJ1-6 for the parts outside the CDR3, the full variable domain is DSGVTQTPKHLITATGQRVTLRCSPRSGDLSVYWYQQSLDQGLQFLIQYYNGEERAKGNILERFSAQQFPDLHSELNLSSLELGDSALYFCASSREGVLPLHFGNGTRLTVT.

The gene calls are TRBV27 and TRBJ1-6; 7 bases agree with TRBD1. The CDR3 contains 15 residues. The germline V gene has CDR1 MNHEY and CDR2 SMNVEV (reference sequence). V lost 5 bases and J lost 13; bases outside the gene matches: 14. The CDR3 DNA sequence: TGTGCCAGCAGTGACGGGACAGTTCTTTCTGCCCCCCTCCACTTT. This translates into CASSDGTVLSAPLHF.

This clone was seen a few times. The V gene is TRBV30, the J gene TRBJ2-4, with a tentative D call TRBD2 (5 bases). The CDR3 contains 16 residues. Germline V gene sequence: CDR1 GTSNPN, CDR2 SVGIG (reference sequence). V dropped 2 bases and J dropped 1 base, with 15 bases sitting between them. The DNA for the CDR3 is TGTGCCTGGAGTCTTCCCTCACCGGGGGCCAAAAACATTCAGTACTTC. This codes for CAWSLPSPGAKNIQYF. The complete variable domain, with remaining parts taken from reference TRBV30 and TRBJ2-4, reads SQTIHQWPATLVQPVGSPLSLECTVEGTSNPNLYWYRQAAGRGLQLLFYSVGIGQISSEVPQNLSASRPQDRQFILSSKKLLLSDSGFYLCAWSLPSPGAKNIQYFGAGTRLSVL.

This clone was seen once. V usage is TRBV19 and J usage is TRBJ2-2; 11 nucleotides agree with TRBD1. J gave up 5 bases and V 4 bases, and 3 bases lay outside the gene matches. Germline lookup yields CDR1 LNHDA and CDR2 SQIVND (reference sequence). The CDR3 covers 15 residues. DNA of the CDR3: TGTGCCAGTAGTAAGGGGACAGGGGGTACCGGGGAGCTGTTTTTT. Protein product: CASSKGTGGTGELFF. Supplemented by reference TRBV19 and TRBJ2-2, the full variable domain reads DGGITQSPKYLFRKEGQNVTLSCEQNLNHDAMYWYRQDPGQGLRLIYYSQIVNDFQKGDIAEGYSVSREKKESFPLTVTSAQKNPTAFYLCASSKGTGGTGELFFGEGSRLTVL.

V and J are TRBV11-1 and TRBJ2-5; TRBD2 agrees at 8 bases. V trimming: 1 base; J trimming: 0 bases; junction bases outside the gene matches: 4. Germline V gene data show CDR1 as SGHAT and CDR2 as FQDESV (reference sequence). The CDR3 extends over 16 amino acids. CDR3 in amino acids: CASSLVSGGHQETQYF. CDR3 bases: TGTGCCAGCAGCTTAGTGAGCGGGGGTCACCAAGAGACCCAGTACTTC.

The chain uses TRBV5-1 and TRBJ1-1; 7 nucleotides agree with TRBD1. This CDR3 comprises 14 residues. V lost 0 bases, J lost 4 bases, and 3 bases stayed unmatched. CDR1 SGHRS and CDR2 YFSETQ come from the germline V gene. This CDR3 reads CASSLVQGGTEAFF. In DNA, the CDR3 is TGCGCCAGCAGCTTGGTCCAGGGGGGCACTGAAGCTTTCTTT.

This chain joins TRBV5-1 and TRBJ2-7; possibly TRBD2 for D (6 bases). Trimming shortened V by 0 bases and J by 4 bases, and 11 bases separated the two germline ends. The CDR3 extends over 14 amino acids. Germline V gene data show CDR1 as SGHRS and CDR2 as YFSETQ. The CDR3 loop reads CASSLDSGRYEQYF. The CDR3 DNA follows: TGCGCCAGCAGCTTGGACTCAGGGAGGTACGAGCAGTACTTC.

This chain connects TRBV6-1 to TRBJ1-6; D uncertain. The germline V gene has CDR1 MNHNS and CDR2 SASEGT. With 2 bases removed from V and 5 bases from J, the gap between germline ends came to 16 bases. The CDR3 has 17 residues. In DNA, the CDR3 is TGTGCCAGCAGTGAATGGGCCCGCGATCTTCATAATTCACCCCTCCACTTT. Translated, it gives CASSEWARDLHNSPLHF.

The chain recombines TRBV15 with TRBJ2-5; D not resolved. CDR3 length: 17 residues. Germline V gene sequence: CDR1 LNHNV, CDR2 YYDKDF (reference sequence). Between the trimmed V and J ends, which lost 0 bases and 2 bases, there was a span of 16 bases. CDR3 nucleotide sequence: TGTGCCACCAGCAGAGATCACCCCCGGACGGGTCAAGAGACCCAGTACTTC. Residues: CATSRDHPRTGQETQYF.

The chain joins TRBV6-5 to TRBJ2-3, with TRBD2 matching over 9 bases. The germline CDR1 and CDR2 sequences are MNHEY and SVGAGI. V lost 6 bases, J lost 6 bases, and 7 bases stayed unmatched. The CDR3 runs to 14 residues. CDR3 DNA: TGTGCCAGCAGCAGACTAGCGGCCCCGGATACGCAGTATTTT. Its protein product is CASSRLAAPDTQYF.

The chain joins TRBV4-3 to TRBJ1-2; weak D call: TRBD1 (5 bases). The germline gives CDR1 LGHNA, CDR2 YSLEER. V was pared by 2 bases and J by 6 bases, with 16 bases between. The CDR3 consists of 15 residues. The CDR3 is CASSQSAMGDNGYTF. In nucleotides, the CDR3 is TGCGCCAGCAGCCAATCGGCGATGGGGGATAATGGCTACACCTTC.

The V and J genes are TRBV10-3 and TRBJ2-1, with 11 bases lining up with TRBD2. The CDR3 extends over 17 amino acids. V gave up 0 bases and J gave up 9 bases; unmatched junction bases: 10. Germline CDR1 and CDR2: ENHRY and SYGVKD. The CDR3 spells CAISESPGSGGAVEQFF. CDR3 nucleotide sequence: TGTGCCATCAGTGAGTCTCCTGGTAGCGGGGGGGCCGTTGAGCAGTTCTTC.